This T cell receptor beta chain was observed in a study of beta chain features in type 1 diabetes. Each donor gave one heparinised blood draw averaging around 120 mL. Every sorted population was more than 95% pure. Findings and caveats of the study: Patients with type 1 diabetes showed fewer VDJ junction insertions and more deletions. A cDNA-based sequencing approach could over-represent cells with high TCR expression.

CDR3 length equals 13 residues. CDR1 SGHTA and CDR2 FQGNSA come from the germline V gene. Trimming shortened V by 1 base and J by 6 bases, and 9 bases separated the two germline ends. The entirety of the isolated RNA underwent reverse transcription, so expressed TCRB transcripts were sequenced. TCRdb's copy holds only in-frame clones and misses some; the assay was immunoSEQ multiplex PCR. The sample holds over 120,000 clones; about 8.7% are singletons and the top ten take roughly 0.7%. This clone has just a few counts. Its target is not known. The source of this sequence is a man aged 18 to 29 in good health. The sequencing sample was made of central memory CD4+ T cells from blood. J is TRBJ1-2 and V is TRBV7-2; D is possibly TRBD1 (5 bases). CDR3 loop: CASSLGGDHGYTF. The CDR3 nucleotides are TGTGCCAGCAGCTTAGGGGGCGATCATGGCTACACCTTC.